This entry concerns a single T cell receptor (beta chain). The germline gene is not matched at one end of the junction; a read error may be the cause. The data were taken from a study of tumor-infiltrating lymphocytes in primary liver carcinoma. Study-level background: Patients underwent resection of primary liver carcinoma. Patients, male and female, were 30 to 69 years old.

Germline V CDR1 and CDR2: MDHEN, SYDVKM. This CDR3 has 16 amino acids. Blood RNA originated from unsorted whole blood, with germline DNA additionally extracted. A primer in the constant region served to generate TCR beta cDNA from roughly 550 ng of total RNA. Slightly modified ARM-PCR, run as three nested multiplex PCR rounds, produced the TCR beta libraries. Forward primers for TRBV1-TRBV30 and a C-beta reverse primer served the first two PCR rounds, at roughly 10 cycles each. TCRdb reanalysed the multiplex PCR reads using MiXCR and keeps one entry per CDR3 protein. The sample consists of about 210,000 distinct CDR3 sequences, around 60% of them appearing once.

Sequencing input: peripheral blood. The V call is TRBV28, the J call TRBJ2-7; the match to TRBD1 covers 9 bases. This TCR derives from a woman aged 60-70 years with primary liver carcinoma and hepatitis B virus infection. The CDR3 nucleotides read TGTGCCAGCAGTGCAAACCGGGACAGGGTGTTCAACGAGGAGTACTTC. This gives the protein CASSANRDRVFNEEYF.